The 24 T cell receptor beta chains given below trace back to one sample, sequenced in a study of T cell responses to AZD1222 COVID-19 vaccine. Assay used: immunoSEQ multiplex PCR; TCRdb lists only in-frame clones, some missing. Here the sample spans around 80,000 clones, approximately 85% being singletons. Sequencing was performed on peripheral blood, taken 28 days after the second AZD1222 dose. The receptors here all came from an adult who received the AZD1222 COVID-19 vaccine.

DNA for the CDR3: TGTGCCAGTCGGGACAGGCTCAATCAGCCCCAGCATTTT. This translates into CASRDRLNQPQHF. The rearrangement joins TRBV27 to TRBJ1-5, with 8 bases that match TRBD1. The V gene end was trimmed by 9 bases and the J gene end by 3 bases; junction bases not matched to a gene: 4. Germline loops: CDR1 MNHEY, CDR2 SMNVEV (reference sequence). CDR3 length: 13 residues.

This clone came up a few times. V is TRBV5-6 and J is TRBJ1-5; possibly TRBD1 for D (5 bases). Germline values: CDR1 SGHDT, CDR2 YYEEEE. The CDR3 runs 15 residues. Trimming pared 4 bases from V and 5 bases from J, leaving 16 bases between. The CDR3 DNA is TGTGCCAGCAGCCTGGGGCCATCCGGGCATCAGCCCCAGCATTTT. Translating gives CASSLGPSGHQPQHF.

This chain joins TRBV3-1 (or the pseudogene TRBV3-2) and TRBJ2-1; D ambiguous. CDR3 length equals 13 residues. V was trimmed by 4 bases and J by 6 bases, leaving 10 bases between them. The V gene's germline CDR1 is LGHDT and CDR2 YNNKEL (reference sequence). The CDR3 bases are TGTGCCAGCAGCCGAGGAGTGGGCAATGAGCAGTTCTTC. Translating gives CASSRGVGNEQFF.

The chain couples TRBV13 to TRBJ1-2, with D unresolved. Trimming pared 2 bases from V and 0 bases from J, leaving 7 bases between. CDR1 is PRHDT and CDR2 is FYEKMQ in the germline V gene (reference sequence). The CDR3 extends over 14 amino acids. This chain's CDR3 is CASSLRVANYGYTF. The CDR3 bases are TGTGCCAGCAGCTTACGAGTAGCTAACTATGGCTACACCTTC.

J is TRBJ1-6 and V is TRBV11-2, with 7 bases lining up with TRBD1. Per the germline V gene, CDR1 is SGHAT and CDR2 is FQNNGV. J was trimmed by 5 bases and V by 4 bases; bases with no gene match: 5. This CDR3 is 15 amino acids long. The CDR3 sequence is CASSYSGQNNSPLHF. CDR3 nucleotide sequence: TGTGCCAGCAGCTACTCGGGACAGAATAATTCACCCCTCCACTTT.

The chain joins TRBV6-1 to TRBJ1-4; TRBD1 might be the D (5 bases). This CDR3 is built from 13 residues. The ends were cut back, 0 bases at V and 8 bases at J, with 7 bases in the middle. Germline-derived CDR1 and CDR2 are MNHNS and SASEGT. The CDR3 sequence is CASSEAAGEKLFF. The CDR3 DNA reads as TGTGCCAGCAGTGAAGCGGCAGGGGAAAAACTGTTTTTT.

This rearrangement joins TRBV27 to TRBJ2-3; the D gene is possibly TRBD2 (7 bases). The CDR3 runs to 17 residues. Between the trimmed V and J ends, which lost 7 bases and 3 bases, there was a span of 23 bases. CDR1 is MNHEY and CDR2 is SMNVEV in the germline V gene (reference sequence). CDR3 nucleotide sequence: TGTGCCAGCACTACCCCCTCCTTGGGGGGGGCAACAGATACGCAGTATTTT. This translates into CASTTPSLGGATDTQYF.

This chain joins TRBV19 and TRBJ1-1, with D perhaps TRBD1 (5 bases). The CDR3 runs to 14 residues. V was pared by 5 bases and J by 4 bases, with 14 bases between. CDR1 is LNHDA, CDR2 SQIVND, per germline (reference sequence). The CDR3 DNA reads as TGTGCCAGTAGTCCCCGGGGGGAAGTCACTGAAGCTTTCTTT. Protein: CASSPRGEVTEAFF.

With respect to this clone: At one of its ends the junction is not consistent with the germline gene, which may arise from a read error. V and J are TRBV6-5 and TRBJ1-1; 7 nucleotides line up with TRBD1. This CDR3 is built from 14 residues. Germline CDR1 is MNHEY and CDR2 is SVGAGI. The CDR3 DNA reads as TGTGCCAGCAGTAGCACAGGGGTTGGCACTGAAGCGATCTTT. It encodes CASSSTGVGTEAIF.

The chain uses TRBV18 and TRBJ2-6; 9 bases match TRBD1. The CDR3 length is 18 residues. After removal of 4 bases from V and 2 bases from J, the junction contained 9 bases not matched to a gene. Germline values: CDR1 KGHSH, CDR2 LQKENI. This CDR3 reads CASSHSGTGFAGANVLTF. The CDR3, as DNA: TGTGCCAGCTCACATTCCGGGACAGGGTTCGCTGGGGCCAACGTCCTGACTTTC.

The chain carries TRBV9 and TRBJ2-3; unclear D gene. Germline V gene sequence: CDR1 SGDLS, CDR2 YYNGEE. Trimming removed 0 bases from V and 3 bases from J, with 23 bases in between. The CDR3 sequence is 19 residues long. The CDR3 DNA sequence: TGTGCCAGCAGCGTAGACGTCCAGCGCCCGCCTATTATAACAGATACGCAGTATTTT. As protein: CASSVDVQRPPIITDTQYF.

This clone was seen just once. The chain recombines TRBV28 with TRBJ2-3; 14 bases map to TRBD2. The CDR3 contains 17 residues. In germline, CDR1 is MDHEN, CDR2 SYDVKM. After removal of 7 bases from V and 2 bases from J, the junction contained 8 bases not matched to a gene. The CDR3 DNA reads TGTGCCAGCACCCCAGGGACTAGCGGGGGCGTCACAGATACGCAGTATTTT. Protein: CASTPGTSGGVTDTQYF.

V and J are TRBV19 and TRBJ1-2; 7 positions agree with TRBD1. Germline CDR1 and CDR2: LNHDA and SQIVND (reference sequence). The J segment lost 4 bases and the V segment lost 5 bases, leaving 4 bases of the junction unmatched. CDR3 size: 13 residues. CDR3 DNA: TGTGCCAGTAGTCAGGGACAGTTCTATGGCTACACCTTC. This translates into CASSQGQFYGYTF.

The V and J genes are TRBV4-2 and TRBJ2-7; the D gene is possibly TRBD2 (6 bases). CDR3 length: 15 residues. The germline V and J ends were trimmed by 4 bases and 1 base, with 14 bases remaining between them. CDR1 is LGHNA and CDR2 is YNFKEQ in the germline V gene. The CDR3 DNA is TGTGCCAGCAGCCGCCAAGCCGGGACTTCCTACGAGCAGTACTTC. It encodes CASSRQAGTSYEQYF.

The table lists this clone with a count of one. The genes are TRBV6-5 and TRBJ2-5; 9 bases match TRBD1. Trimming took 6 bases from V and 5 from J; bases not matched to a gene: 7. Germline CDR1 and CDR2: MNHEY and SVGAGI. The CDR3 sequence is 14 residues long. CDR3 loop: CASSYDRGSETQYF. DNA of the CDR3: TGTGCCAGCAGCTACGACAGGGGGTCGGAGACCCAGTACTTC.

In regard to this clone: Germline is not matched at one junction end, which may reflect a read error. The gene calls are TRBV7-7 and TRBJ1-1, with TRBD1 identical over 9 bases. The CDR3 consists of 20 residues. Germline assignment: CDR1 SSHAT and CDR2 FNYEAQ (reference sequence). The CDR3 here is CASSLHDGTGWERVNTEAFF. Here the CDR3 DNA reads TGTGCTAGCAGCTTACACGACGGGACAGGGTGGGAAAGGGTGAACACTGAAGCTTTCTTT.

This clone was observed a handful of times. This chain joins TRBV5-6 and TRBJ2-1; the D gene is possibly TRBD2 (7 bases). V was pared by 4 bases and J by 4 bases, with 18 bases between. CDR1 and CDR2 (germline): SGHDT, YYEEEE. CDR3 length: 16 residues. The CDR3 sequence is CASSPVGGGEYNEQFF. The DNA for the CDR3 is TGTGCCAGCAGCCCGGTAGGGGGGGGGGAGTACAATGAGCAGTTCTTC. Complete variable domain (other parts from reference TRBV5-6 and TRBJ2-1): DAGVTQSPTHLIKTRGQQVTLRCSPKSGHDTVSWYQQALGQGPQFIFQYYEEEERQRGNFPDRFSGHQFPNYSSELNVNALLLGDSALYLCASSPVGGGEYNEQFFGPGTRLTVL.

The J gene is TRBJ2-7, the V gene TRBV29-1, with D perhaps TRBD2 (5 bases). V lost 5 bases, J lost 2 bases, and 10 bases lay in between. Germline loops: CDR1 SQVTM, CDR2 ANQGSEA. The CDR3 totals 12 residues. This CDR3 is CSVSGWAYEQYF. The CDR3 DNA sequence: TGCAGCGTTAGCGGTTGGGCCTACGAGCAGTACTTC.

The rearrangement links TRBV5-1 to TRBJ1-2, with a possible D match to TRBD1 (6 bases). Trimming shortened V by 1 base and J by 6 bases, and 19 bases separated the two germline ends. This CDR3 spans 16 amino acids. Germline values: CDR1 SGHRS, CDR2 YFSETQ. CDR3 residues: CASSLRGAGPVDGYTF. The CDR3 DNA reads as TGCGCCAGCAGCTTGCGGGGGGCCGGTCCCGTAGATGGCTACACCTTC.

The V call is TRBV30, the J call TRBJ2-5; D remains unclear. CDR3 length: 13 residues. CDR1 and CDR2 (germline): GTSNPN, SVGIG (reference sequence). With 2 bases removed from V and 2 bases from J, the gap between germline ends came to 9 bases. CDR3 sequence: CAWSNDMQETQYF. Written as DNA, the CDR3 is TGTGCCTGGAGTAACGACATGCAAGAGACCCAGTACTTC.

This chain links TRBV24-1 with TRBJ2-2, with D possibly being TRBD1 or TRBD2 (5 bases each). Germline assignment: CDR1 KGHDR and CDR2 SFDVKD. The CDR3 covers 13 residues. The V end lost 4 bases, the J end lost 11 bases, and 13 bases lay between the germline ends. The CDR3 DNA sequence: TGTGCCACCAGTGACCTACCGGGACGTGAGCTGTTTTTT. The encoded protein is CATSDLPGRELFF.

The chain carries TRBV2 and TRBJ2-3; 7 positions match TRBD1. Looked up from germline, CDR1 is SNHLY and CDR2 is FYNNEI. The CDR3 has 13 residues. Here the CDR3 DNA reads TGTGGAAGACAGGGATTGAGCACAGATACGCAGTATTTT. Its protein product is CGRQGLSTDTQYF.

The chain joins TRBV6-5 to TRBJ2-7; TRBD1 agrees at 9 bases. This CDR3 region has 14 residues. V shed 7 bases, J shed 4 bases, and the junction held 8 bases outside the gene matches. The germline V gene encodes CDR1 MNHEY and CDR2 SVGAGI. The CDR3, as DNA: TGTGCCAGCACCCGGGGACAGGGTTTGTACGAGCAGTACTTC. Translation gives CASTRGQGLYEQYF.

A few counts support this clone. The chain combines TRBV18 with TRBJ1-6; 9 positions agree with TRBD1. The CDR3 length is 17 residues. The germline V gene has CDR1 KGHSH and CDR2 LQKENI. V dropped 6 bases and J dropped 10; count of bases not matched to a gene: 16. CDR3 DNA: TGTGCCAGCTCCCTAACGTCTCGGGACAGGGCGAACTCACCCCTCCACTTT. This sequence encodes CASSLTSRDRANSPLHF.